This T cell receptor (beta chain) originates from a study of radiation and T cells in renal cell carcinoma (dated by TCRdb to about 2020). Background for the entire study: In total, 50 or so samples underwent TCR beta sequencing: approximately 25 tumors plus 27 peripheral blood samples. A total of about 4 million unique CDR3 nucleotide sequences, encoding roughly 2.7 million unique CDR3 amino acid sequences, were found across all 53 samples.

The immunoSEQ kit was used, according to the manufacturer's recommendations, to generate TCR beta libraries from genomic DNA. To prepare libraries, a first multiplex PCR with proprietary primers was run, followed by a second PCR that added unique barcodes, and a bead cleanup was done after each round. Each sample batch included a kit-provided positive control reaction and a negative control reaction. The final libraries were assessed on an Agilent 4200 TapeStation D1000 ScreenTape, pooled by volume, and quantified by qPCR. An Illumina NextSeq500 fitted with a MidOutput 150-cycle cartridge performed the sequencing, running 156 Read1 cycles and 15 Index1 cycles with the kit's custom primers. The pooled library was loaded at roughly 0.93 pM, with a roughly 19% PhiX control spiked in. The published analysis was carried out like this. Vendor-processed data were analyzed in R, with a clonotype defined as all T cells sharing the same CDR3 nucleotide sequence. For clone abundance analyses, frequencies were normalized to the 10,000 most abundant clones in each sample. Before analysis, public T cell clones were removed, and these numbered fewer than six per sample on average. The dominant motif analysis was done with ImmunoMap using the PAM10 matrix, a gap penalty of 30, and a homology threshold of 0.3, and motifs with a cumulative frequency of at least 0.01 were considered dominant. TCRdb holds this immuneACCESS table with in-frame rearrangements only. Some clones are missing; in checked studies, unresolved V genes explain under half, and the rest has no known cause. V and J calls plus clone size are reproduced from that table; the DNA served to infer D and trimming. The table for this sample lists roughly 20,000 clones; roughly three fifths of them were counted only once. The top ten clonotypes cover about 33% of the sample.

The germline ends are 4 bases apart after V is trimmed by 2 bases and J by 0 bases. The CDR3 has 13 amino acids, counting the end cysteine and phenylalanine. The retained sequence is limited to the CDR3, 39 bases, with the frame set at the first base. The germline V gene encodes CDR1 SGHTA and CDR2 FQGNSA. The time point label corresponds to: tumor resected at nephrectomy. Interpreted using the paper, the treatment or condition label stands for: treatment-naive control, cytoreductive nephrectomy. The control tumors were taken from treatment-naive renal cell carcinoma patients who had cytoreductive nephrectomy with no earlier radiation. Every patient had renal cell carcinoma of clear cell pathology. Control tumors used for TCR sequencing came from several females and approximately ten males, resected 2011 to 2014, with median age 57 years (range about 40 to 85). Tumor processing involved mechanical dissociation, digestion with collagenase/hyaluronidase at 37 degrees C, handling in gentleMACS C tubes, and storage in liquid nitrogen. Genomic DNA for TCR sequencing was prepared using the QIAamp DNA Blood Mini Kit (Qiagen). Only samples passing all quality control checks were included in the analyses.

General study outcomes and caveats: Only small tumor regions of 0.95 to 1 g were available, so intratumoral heterogeneity was not captured. The single-armed trial design could not address effects of radiation dose or scheduling on the TCR repertoire. A greater number of dominant CDR3 motifs was detected in irradiated tumors than in control tumors, and a larger share of the repertoire was occupied by these motifs in irradiated tumors than in control tumors. Compared with controls, irradiated tumors had higher TCR clonality, as the top 100 clonotypes made up an average of around 50% of the repertoire, versus roughly 43% in nephrectomy-only tumors.

This clone was detected ten times or more. The antigen it recognizes is unknown. No quality values exist for individual bases; no much larger clone is one base distant. This receptor was taken from a man in his fifties or sixties with renal cell carcinoma. The rearranged segments are TRBV7-2 and TRBJ1-1, with no confidently assigned D gene. The material was tumor tissue, obtained from a patient whose treatment was nephrectomy without radiotherapy. Read as DNA, the sequence is TGTGCCAGCAGCTTACAGGTGAACACTGAAGCTTTCTTT. This is translated as CASSLQVNTEAFF. With the portions outside the CDR3 filled from the reference TRBV7-2 and TRBJ1-1 genes, the complete variable region becomes GAGVSQSPSNKVTEKGKDVELRCDPISGHTALYWYRQSLGQGLEFLIYFQGNSAPDKSGLPSDRFSAERTGGSVSTLTIQRTQQEDSAVYLCASSLQVNTEAFFGQGTRLTVV.